Below are 27 T cell receptor beta chains sequenced from a single sample in a study of naive and memory T cell subsets. Adult healthy volunteers gave 2.5 ml peripheral blood for whole-blood RNA. Reverse transcription of blood and skin TCR RNA was primed at alpha and beta constant regions. TCRdb re-called the 5' RACE reads with MiXCR, one entry per CDR3 protein. The table includes 20,000 to 25,000 distinct CDR3 sequences, about 4.4% detected once. The receptors here all came from a male donor in good health.

This clonotype was found many times. For the CDR3, the DNA is TGTGCCAGCAGTTCGACCACCGGGCAAACCTCTGGAAACACCATATATTTT. Residues: CASSSTTGQTSGNTIYF. J is TRBJ1-3 and V is TRBV12-3 or TRBV12-4; D is ambiguous. The CDR3 spans 17 residues. V was cut by 4 bases and J by 0 bases, with 16 bases left in between.

This clonotype was seen at least ten times. V usage is TRBV6-1 and J usage is TRBJ2-7; D perhaps matches TRBD2 (6 bases). CDR1 MNHNS and CDR2 SASEGT come from the germline V gene. Between the trimmed V and J ends, which lost 6 bases and 0 bases, there was a span of 9 bases. The CDR3 is 13 amino acids. The CDR3: CASSGGFSYEQYF. The CDR3 DNA sequence: TGTGCCAGCAGCGGGGGATTCTCCTACGAGCAGTACTTC.

This clonotype was observed many times. CDR3 DNA sequence: TGTGCCAGCAGAAATTTTCCGGGGACTCCCAAGAGCTCCTACAATGAGCAGTTCTTC. It encodes CASRNFPGTPKSSYNEQFF. V is TRBV6-5 and J is TRBJ2-1, with D possibly TRBD2 on 6 matching bases. The CDR3 runs 19 residues. Trimming shortened V by 6 bases and J by 0 bases, and 24 bases separated the two germline ends. The germline CDR1 and CDR2 sequences are MNHEY and SVGAGI.

This clonotype was counted ten times or more. The chain is built from TRBV5-1 and TRBJ2-1; TRBD2 agrees at 7 bases. This CDR3 has 19 amino acids. J was trimmed by 0 bases and V by 0 bases; bases with no gene match: 12. Germline values: CDR1 SGHRS, CDR2 YFSETQ. The CDR3 DNA sequence: TGCGCCAGCAGCTTGGGGGCTTCACTAGCGCCGAGCTCCTACAATGAGCAGTTCTTC. Translation gives CASSLGASLAPSSYNEQFF.

As DNA, the CDR3 is TGTGCCAGCAGTGAAGCGGGATATTCTGAAGCTTTCTTT. Translated: CASSEAGYSEAFF. The genes are TRBV2 and TRBJ1-1; no clear D. Germline-derived CDR1 and CDR2 are SNHLY and FYNNEI. The CDR3 length is 13 residues. Trimming pared 0 bases from V and 6 bases from J, leaving 8 bases between.

This clonotype was seen repeatedly, ten times or more. The V call is TRBV29-1, the J call TRBJ2-5, with D unresolved. This CDR3 contains 11 residues. Per germline, CDR1 SQVTM and CDR2 ANQGSEA. The ends were cut back, 4 bases at V and 1 base at J, with 4 bases in the middle. CDR3 residues: CSVGIQETQYF. CDR3 DNA sequence: TGCAGCGTTGGTATCCAAGAGACCCAGTACTTC.

This clonotype has at least ten counts. This chain links TRBV9 with TRBJ2-7; 8 bases map to TRBD1. V trimming: 4 bases; J trimming: 2 bases; junction bases outside the gene matches: 11. Germline CDR1 is SGDLS and CDR2 is YYNGEE. There are 16 residues in the CDR3. CDR3 sequence (DNA): TGTGCCAGCAGCCCCTATGAGGGGACAGGCACCTACGAGCAGTACTTC. It specifies CASSPYEGTGTYEQYF.

This clonotype was seen at least ten times. V usage is TRBV24-1 and J usage is TRBJ2-1; 9 bases map to TRBD1. The CDR3 is made up of 15 amino acids. V lost 7 bases to trimming and J lost 3 bases; unmatched junction nucleotides: 6. Germline CDR1 reads KGHDR; CDR2 reads SFDVKD. CDR3: CATSPGQGGYNEQFF. The CDR3, as DNA: TGTGCCACCAGCCCGGGACAGGGAGGCTACAATGAGCAGTTCTTC.

This clonotype was observed at least ten times. The rearrangement joins TRBV12-3 or TRBV12-4 to TRBJ2-1; D is perhaps TRBD2 (6 bases). The V and J ends lost 6 bases and 6 bases respectively, with 24 bases between them. CDR3 size: 17 residues. CDR3 in amino acids: CASSPVSMEGPTNEQFF. CDR3 bases: TGTGCCAGCAGCCCCGTCTCTATGGAGGGGCCGACCAATGAGCAGTTCTTC.

There are many counts of this clonotype. The chain is built from TRBV10-1 and TRBJ2-2; 8 bases align to TRBD1. This CDR3 region has 13 residues. Germline V lookup: CDR1 WNHNN, CDR2 SYGVQD (reference sequence). J lost 7 bases, V lost 10 bases, and 8 bases had no gene match. CDR3 nucleotide sequence: TGCGCCACACAGACAGGGGACGTCGGGGAGCTGTTTTTT. Residues: CATQTGDVGELFF.

This clonotype has at least ten counts. The V and J genes are TRBV30 and TRBJ2-1; unclear D gene. The CDR3 runs to 11 residues. V gave up 3 bases and J gave up 4 bases, with 4 bases separating them. Germline CDR1 reads GTSNPN; CDR2 reads SVGIG (reference sequence). In nucleotides, the CDR3 is TGTGCCTGGAGCGGGTACAATGAGCAGTTCTTC. Its protein is CAWSGYNEQFF.

This clonotype came up many times. The V gene is TRBV7-9, the J gene TRBJ2-1; 7 bases agree with TRBD2. Germline lookup yields CDR1 SEHNR and CDR2 FQNEAQ (reference sequence). Trimming cost V 1 base and J 0 bases; bases outside gene matches: 3. The CDR3 sequence is 16 residues long. The CDR3 is CASSLGGGPSYNEQFF. The CDR3 bases are TGTGCCAGCAGCTTAGGGGGGGGACCCTCCTACAATGAGCAGTTCTTC.

By proportion, this clonotype is medium-sized. The chain recombines TRBV30 with TRBJ2-7; D might be TRBD1 or TRBD2, each matching 5 bases. Germline CDR1 and CDR2: GTSNPN and SVGIG (reference sequence). The V end was cut by 2 bases, the J end by 5 bases, with 19 bases between. This CDR3 contains 15 residues. This CDR3 reads CAWSRSRREIHEQYF. The CDR3 DNA sequence: TGTGCCTGGAGTAGAAGTCGCAGGGAGATACACGAGCAGTACTTC.

This clonotype was counted at least ten times. J is TRBJ2-3 and V is TRBV6-2 or TRBV6-3, with D maybe TRBD1 (6 bases). Germline CDR1 reads MNHEY; CDR2 reads SVGEGT. The ends were cut back, 5 bases at V and 2 bases at J, with 14 bases in the middle. The CDR3 has 15 amino acids. Here the CDR3 reads CASSQGTPNTDTQYF. DNA of the CDR3: TGTGCCAGCAGTCAAGGGACACCTAACACAGATACGCAGTATTTT.

This clonotype was seen many times. CDR3 amino acids: CASSQGQVIEKLFF. The CDR3 DNA follows: TGCGCCAGCAGCCAAGGACAGGTTATTGAAAAACTGTTTTTT. The chain couples TRBV4-3 to TRBJ1-4, with D possibly matching TRBD1 (6 bases). This CDR3 is 14 amino acids long. V was trimmed by 1 base and J by 7 bases, leaving 10 bases between them. The germline V gene has CDR1 LGHNA and CDR2 YSLEER.

This clonotype is deemed medium-sized. V and J are TRBV28 and TRBJ2-7; tentatively, D is TRBD1 or TRBD2 (6 bases each). This CDR3 spans 14 amino acids. CDR1 and CDR2 from the germline V gene are MDHEN and SYDVKM. The V and J ends lost 6 bases and 3 bases respectively, with 15 bases between them. The CDR3 DNA sequence: TGTGCCAGCAGGCGACTAGAGGACAGCTACGAGCAGTACTTC. Amino acid sequence: CASRRLEDSYEQYF.

This clonotype was seen more than once but under ten times. A much larger clone lies a single base off, so this may be a read error. CDR3 residues: CAISSTLAGGGTQYF. CDR3 coding DNA: TGTGCCATCAGCTCCACACTAGCGGGAGGTGGGACCCAGTACTTC. The genes are TRBV10-3 and TRBJ2-5; 12 bases are a match to TRBD2. CDR1 and CDR2 (germline): ENHRY, SYGVKD. CDR3 size: 15 residues. V was pared by 6 bases and J by 7 bases, with 9 bases of the junction left unmatched.

This clonotype has ten or more counts. J is TRBJ2-3 and V is TRBV5-1; D remains ambiguous. CDR3 length: 15 residues. The V end was cut by 4 bases, the J end by 6 bases, with 18 bases between. Germline V lookup: CDR1 SGHRS, CDR2 YFSETQ. In DNA form, the CDR3 reads TGCGCCAGCAGCGTGACTGCCGCTTCACACGATACGCAGTATTTT. It codes for CASSVTAASHDTQYF. The entire variable domain, with the rest obtained from reference TRBV5-1 and TRBJ2-3, is as follows: KAGVTQTPRYLIKTRGQQVTLSCSPISGHRSVSWYQQTPGQGLQFLFEYFSETQRNKGNFPGRFSGRQFSNSRSEMNVSTLELGDSALYLCASSVTAASHDTQYFGPGTRLTVL.

This clonotype was found many times. The chain recombines TRBV3-1 with TRBJ1-6; D might be TRBD1 (5 bases). The CDR3 loop spans 14 amino acids. Germline CDR1 reads LGHDT; CDR2 reads YNNKEL (reference sequence). V was cut by 1 base and J by 8 bases, with 9 bases left in between. CDR3 protein: CASSQADRDSPLHF. DNA of the CDR3: TGTGCCAGCAGCCAAGCCGACAGAGATTCACCCCTCCACTTT.

This clonotype was counted at least ten times. J is TRBJ2-5 and V is TRBV24-1, with D possibly being TRBD2 (6 bases). Trimming stripped 3 bases from V and 5 bases from J, with 15 bases between. In germline, CDR1 is KGHDR, CDR2 SFDVKD. The CDR3 is made up of 15 amino acids. This CDR3 is CATSDGAASGETQYF. The CDR3 DNA reads TGTGCCACCAGTGATGGAGCTGCCAGCGGGGAGACCCAGTACTTC.

In its sample, this clonotype was seen many times. The chain carries TRBV29-1 and TRBJ2-7; 7 bases map to TRBD2. Germline V gene lookup returns CDR1 SQVTM and CDR2 ANQGSEA. CDR3 length: 15 residues. Trimming took 4 bases from V and 6 from J; bases not matched to a gene: 15. As DNA, the CDR3 is TGCAGCGTTGGGGGTAGAGCGGGGAATTCGTTCGAGCAGTACTTC. Amino acid sequence: CSVGGRAGNSFEQYF.

This clonotype was found many times. The V gene is TRBV6-1, the J gene TRBJ2-3, with D possibly being TRBD2 (5 bases). V was shortened by 6 bases and J by 5 bases, with 15 bases between the two germline ends. CDR1 is MNHNS and CDR2 is SASEGT in the germline V gene. The CDR3 covers 14 residues. CDR3 sequence reads: CASRNPGVGDTQYF. In DNA, the CDR3 is TGTGCCAGCAGAAACCCCGGGGTGGGAGATACGCAGTATTTT.

This clonotype was counted once. The chain is built from TRBV3-1 and TRBJ2-7; the D gene could be TRBD1 or TRBD2 (6 bases each). This CDR3 has 15 residues. Per germline, CDR1 LGHDT and CDR2 YNNKEL (reference sequence). Trimming removed 0 bases at V and 3 bases at J, with 12 bases between. The CDR3 reads CASSQDPGAHYEQYF. The CDR3 region has the DNA TGTGCCAGCAGCCAAGATCCGGGGGCCCACTACGAGCAGTACTTC.

The chain has TRBV10-3 and TRBJ2-3; 11 bases map to TRBD2. V shed 6 bases, J shed 5 bases, and the junction held 10 bases outside the gene matches. The CDR3 is made up of 16 amino acids. From germline, CDR1 is ENHRY and CDR2 SYGVKD. CDR3 protein: CAIRATSGSPGDTQYF. The CDR3 DNA reads TGTGCCATCAGGGCAACTAGCGGGAGCCCTGGAGATACGCAGTATTTT.

The CDR3 nucleotides are TGTGCCGCCGAACCCGGCTCTGGGGCCAACGTCCTGACTTTC. Translated, it gives CAAEPGSGANVLTF. The rearrangement joins TRBV6-2 or TRBV6-3 to TRBJ2-6; no reliable D call. The CDR3 totals 14 residues. Germline V gives CDR1 MNHEY, CDR2 SVGEGT. Trimming took 11 bases from V and 0 from J, leaving 11 bases between them.

This clonotype was detected ten times or more. J is TRBJ2-7 and V is TRBV12-3 or TRBV12-4, with D maybe TRBD2 (6 bases). Trimming left V 5 bases short and J 6 bases short, with 23 bases between. The CDR3 covers 16 residues. CDR3 coding DNA: TGTGCCAGCAGTCCAGGGTCTGGCGGGGTCCGGAGCGAGCAGTACTTC. This translates into CASSPGSGGVRSEQYF.

The sample holds many counts of this clonotype. The chain employs TRBV29-1 and TRBJ2-7; 8 bases align to TRBD2. V dropped 8 bases and J dropped 11; count of bases not matched to a gene: 20. The CDR3 runs to 14 residues. CDR1 is SQVTM, CDR2 ANQGSEA, per germline. CDR3 amino acids: CSYQLAAPIYVKYF. CDR3 coding DNA: TGCAGCTACCAACTAGCGGCACCGATCTACGTTAAGTACTTC.